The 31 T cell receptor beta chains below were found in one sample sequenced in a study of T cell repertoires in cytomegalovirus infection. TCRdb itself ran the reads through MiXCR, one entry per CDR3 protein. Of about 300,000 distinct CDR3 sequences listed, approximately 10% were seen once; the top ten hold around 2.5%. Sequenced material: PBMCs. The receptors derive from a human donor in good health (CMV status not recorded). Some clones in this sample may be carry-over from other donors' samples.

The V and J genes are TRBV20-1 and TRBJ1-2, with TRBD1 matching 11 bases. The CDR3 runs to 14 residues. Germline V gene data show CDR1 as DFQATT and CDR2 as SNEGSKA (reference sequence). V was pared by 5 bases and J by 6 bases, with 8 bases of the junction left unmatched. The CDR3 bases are TGCAGTGCTGCCCGGGACAGGGGGTGGGATGGCTACACCTTC. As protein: CSAARDRGWDGYTF.

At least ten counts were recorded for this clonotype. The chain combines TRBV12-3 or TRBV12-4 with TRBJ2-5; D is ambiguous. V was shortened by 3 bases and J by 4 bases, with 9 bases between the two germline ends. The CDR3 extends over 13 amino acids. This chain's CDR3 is CASSFHFRETQYF. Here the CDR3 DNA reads TGTGCCAGCAGTTTTCACTTTCGAGAGACCCAGTACTTC.

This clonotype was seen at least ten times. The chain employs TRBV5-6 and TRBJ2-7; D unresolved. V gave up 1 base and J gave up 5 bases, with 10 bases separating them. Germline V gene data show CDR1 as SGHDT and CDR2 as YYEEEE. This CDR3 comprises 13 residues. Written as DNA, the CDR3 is TGTGCCAGCAGCTTGAGTGTGTGGGACGAGCAGTACTTC. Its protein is CASSLSVWDEQYF. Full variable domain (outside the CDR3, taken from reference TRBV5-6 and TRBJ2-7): DAGVTQSPTHLIKTRGQQVTLRCSPKSGHDTVSWYQQALGQGPQFIFQYYEEEERQRGNFPDRFSGHQFPNYSSELNVNALLLGDSALYLCASSLSVWDEQYFGPGTRLTVT.

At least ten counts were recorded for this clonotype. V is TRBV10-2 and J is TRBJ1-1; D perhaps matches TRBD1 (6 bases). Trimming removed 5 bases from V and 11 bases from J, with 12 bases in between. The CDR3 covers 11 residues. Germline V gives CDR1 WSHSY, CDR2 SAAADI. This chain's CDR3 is CASSTGGGAFF. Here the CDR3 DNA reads TGCGCCAGCAGTACGGGAGGGGGTGCTTTCTTT.

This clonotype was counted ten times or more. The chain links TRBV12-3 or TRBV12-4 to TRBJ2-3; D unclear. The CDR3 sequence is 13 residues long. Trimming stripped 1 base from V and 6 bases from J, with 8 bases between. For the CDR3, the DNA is TGTGCCAGCAGTTTAGATACCGGGGATACGCAGTATTTT. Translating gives CASSLDTGDTQYF.

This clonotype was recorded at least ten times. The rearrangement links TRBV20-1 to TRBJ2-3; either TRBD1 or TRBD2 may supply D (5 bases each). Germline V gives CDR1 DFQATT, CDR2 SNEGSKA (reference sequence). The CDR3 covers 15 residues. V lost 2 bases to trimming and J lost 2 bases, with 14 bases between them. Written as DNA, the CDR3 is TGCAGTGCTAGATCGGGGACGGCGTTCACAGATACGCAGTATTTT. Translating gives CSARSGTAFTDTQYF.

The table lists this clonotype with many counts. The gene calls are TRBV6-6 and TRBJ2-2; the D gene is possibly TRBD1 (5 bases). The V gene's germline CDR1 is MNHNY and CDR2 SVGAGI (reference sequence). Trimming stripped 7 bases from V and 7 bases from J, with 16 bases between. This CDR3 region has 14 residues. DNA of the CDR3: TGTGCCAGCACGCCTATTGGGGCCGGCGGGGAGCTGTTTTTT. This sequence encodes CASTPIGAGGELFF.

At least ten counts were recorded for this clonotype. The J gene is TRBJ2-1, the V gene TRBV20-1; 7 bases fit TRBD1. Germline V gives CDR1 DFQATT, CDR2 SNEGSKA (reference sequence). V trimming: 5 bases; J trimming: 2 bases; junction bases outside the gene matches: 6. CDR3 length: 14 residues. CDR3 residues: CSAQSDRAYNEQFF. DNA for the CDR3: TGCAGTGCTCAGTCCGACAGGGCCTACAATGAGCAGTTCTTC.

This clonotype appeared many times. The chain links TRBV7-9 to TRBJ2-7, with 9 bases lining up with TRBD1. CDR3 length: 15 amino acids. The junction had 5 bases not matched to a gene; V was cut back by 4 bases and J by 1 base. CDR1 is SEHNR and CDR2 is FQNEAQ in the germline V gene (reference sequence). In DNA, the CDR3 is TGTGCCAGCAGCTCATACAGGGGGCAGTCCTACGAGCAGTACTTC. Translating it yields CASSSYRGQSYEQYF.

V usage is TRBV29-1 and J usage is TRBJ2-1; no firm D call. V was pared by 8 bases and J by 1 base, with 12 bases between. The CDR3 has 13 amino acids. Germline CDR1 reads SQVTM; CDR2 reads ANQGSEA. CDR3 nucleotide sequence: TGCAGCACGACACTAAAGTCCTACAATGAGCAGTTCTTC. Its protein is CSTTLKSYNEQFF.

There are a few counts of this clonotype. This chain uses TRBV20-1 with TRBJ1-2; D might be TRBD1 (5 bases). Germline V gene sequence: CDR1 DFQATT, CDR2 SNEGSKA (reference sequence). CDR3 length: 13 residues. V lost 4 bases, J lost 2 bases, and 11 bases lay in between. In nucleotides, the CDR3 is TGCAGTGCTACTCAGGGACGGAACTATGGCTACACCTTC. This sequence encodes CSATQGRNYGYTF.

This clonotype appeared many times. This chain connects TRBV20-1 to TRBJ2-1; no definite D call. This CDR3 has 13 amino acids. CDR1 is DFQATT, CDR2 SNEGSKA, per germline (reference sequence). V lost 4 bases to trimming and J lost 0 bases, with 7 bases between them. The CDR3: CSANPPSYNEQFF. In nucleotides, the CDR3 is TGCAGTGCTAATCCACCCTCCTACAATGAGCAGTTCTTC.

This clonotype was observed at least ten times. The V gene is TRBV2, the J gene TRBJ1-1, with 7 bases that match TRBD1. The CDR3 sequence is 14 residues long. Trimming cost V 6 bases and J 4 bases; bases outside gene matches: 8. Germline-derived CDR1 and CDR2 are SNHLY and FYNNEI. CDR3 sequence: CASREQGRGTEAFF. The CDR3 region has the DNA TGTGCCAGCAGAGAACAGGGGAGGGGCACTGAAGCTTTCTTT.

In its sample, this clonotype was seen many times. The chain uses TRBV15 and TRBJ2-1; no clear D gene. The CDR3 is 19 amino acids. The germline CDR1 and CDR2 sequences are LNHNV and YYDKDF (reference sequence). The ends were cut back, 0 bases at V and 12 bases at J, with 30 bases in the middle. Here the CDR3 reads CATSRDGSAPGRTGWGQFF. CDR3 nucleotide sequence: TGTGCCACCAGCAGAGATGGTTCAGCGCCAGGACGGACCGGGTGGGGGCAGTTCTTC.

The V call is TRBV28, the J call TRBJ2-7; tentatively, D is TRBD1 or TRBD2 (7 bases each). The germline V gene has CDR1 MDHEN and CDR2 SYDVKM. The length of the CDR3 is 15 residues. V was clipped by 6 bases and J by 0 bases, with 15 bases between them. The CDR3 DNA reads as TGTGCCAGCAGGACCAGGGGGGGCAGCTCCTACGAGCAGTACGTC. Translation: CASRTRGGSSYEQYV.

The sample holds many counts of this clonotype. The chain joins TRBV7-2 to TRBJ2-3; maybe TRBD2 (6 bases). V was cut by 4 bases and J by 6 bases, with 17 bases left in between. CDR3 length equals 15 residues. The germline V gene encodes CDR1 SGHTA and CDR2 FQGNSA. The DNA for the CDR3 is TGTGCCAGCAGCTCTCACGCCGGGACTGGTGATACGCAGTATTTT. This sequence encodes CASSSHAGTGDTQYF.

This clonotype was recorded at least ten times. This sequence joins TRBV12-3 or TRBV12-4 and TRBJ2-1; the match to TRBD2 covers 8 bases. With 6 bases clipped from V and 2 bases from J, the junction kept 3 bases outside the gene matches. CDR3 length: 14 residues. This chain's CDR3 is CASRRGGPYNEQFF. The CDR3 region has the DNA TGTGCCAGCAGACGGGGGGGCCCCTACAATGAGCAGTTCTTC.

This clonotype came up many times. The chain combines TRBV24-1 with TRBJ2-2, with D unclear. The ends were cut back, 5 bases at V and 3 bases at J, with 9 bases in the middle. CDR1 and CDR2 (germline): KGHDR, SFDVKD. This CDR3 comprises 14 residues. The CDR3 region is CATSAADYTGELFF. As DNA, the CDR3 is TGTGCCACCAGTGCCGCAGATTACACCGGGGAGCTGTTTTTT.

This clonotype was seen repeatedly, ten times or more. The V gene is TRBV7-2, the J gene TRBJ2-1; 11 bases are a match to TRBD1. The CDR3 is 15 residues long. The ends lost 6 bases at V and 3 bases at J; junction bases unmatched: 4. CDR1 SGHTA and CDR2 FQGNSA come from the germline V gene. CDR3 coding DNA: TGTGCCAGCAGTGCCGGGACAGGGGGCTACAATGAGCAGTTCTTC. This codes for CASSAGTGGYNEQFF.

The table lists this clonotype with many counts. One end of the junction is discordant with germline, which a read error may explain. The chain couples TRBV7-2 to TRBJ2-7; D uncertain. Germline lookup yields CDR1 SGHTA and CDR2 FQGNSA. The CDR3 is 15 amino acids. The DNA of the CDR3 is TGTGCCATCAGCCCGACCGCACTCTCCTCCTACGAGCAGTACTTC. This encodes CAISPTALSSYEQYF.

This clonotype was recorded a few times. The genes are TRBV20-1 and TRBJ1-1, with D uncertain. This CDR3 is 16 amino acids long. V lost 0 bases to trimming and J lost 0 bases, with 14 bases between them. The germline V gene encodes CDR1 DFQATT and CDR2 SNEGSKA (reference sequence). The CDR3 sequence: CSARDRRGDVNTEAFF. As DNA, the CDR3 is TGCAGTGCTAGAGATCGGCGCGGGGATGTGAACACTGAAGCTTTCTTT.

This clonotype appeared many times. The DNA of the CDR3 is TGCAGCGTTTCAGGACAGCGTGACACCGGGGAGCTGTTTTTT. Translated: CSVSGQRDTGELFF. The chain combines TRBV29-1 with TRBJ2-2; maybe TRBD1 (6 bases). Trimming removed 5 bases at V and 3 bases at J, with 13 bases between. This CDR3 is built from 14 residues. Germline V gene sequence: CDR1 SQVTM, CDR2 ANQGSEA.

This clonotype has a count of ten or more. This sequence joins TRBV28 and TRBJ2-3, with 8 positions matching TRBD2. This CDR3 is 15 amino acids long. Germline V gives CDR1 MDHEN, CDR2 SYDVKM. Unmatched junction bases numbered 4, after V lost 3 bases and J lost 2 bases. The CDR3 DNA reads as TGTGCCAGCAGTTTTCGCGGGGGGAACACAGATACGCAGTATTTT. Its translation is CASSFRGGNTDTQYF.

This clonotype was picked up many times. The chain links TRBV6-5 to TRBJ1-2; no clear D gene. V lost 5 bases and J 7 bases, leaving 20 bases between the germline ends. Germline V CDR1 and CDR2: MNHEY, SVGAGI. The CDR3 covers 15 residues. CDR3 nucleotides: TGTGCCAGCAGTCCTCGGGAGGACTGGGAGCGTGGCTACACCTTC. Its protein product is CASSPREDWERGYTF.

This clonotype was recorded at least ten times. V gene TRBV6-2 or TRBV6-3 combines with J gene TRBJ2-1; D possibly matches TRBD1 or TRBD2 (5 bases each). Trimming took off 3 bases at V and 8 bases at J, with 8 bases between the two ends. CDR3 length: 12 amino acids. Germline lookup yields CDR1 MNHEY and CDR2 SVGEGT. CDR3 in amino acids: CASSYQGDEQFF. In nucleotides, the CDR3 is TGTGCCAGCAGTTATCAGGGAGATGAGCAGTTCTTC.

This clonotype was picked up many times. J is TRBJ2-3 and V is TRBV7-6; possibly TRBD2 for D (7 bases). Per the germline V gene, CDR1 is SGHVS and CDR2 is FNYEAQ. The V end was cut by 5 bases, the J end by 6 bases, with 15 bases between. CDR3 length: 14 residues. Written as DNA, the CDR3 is TGTGCCAGCAGCAGGACCGCGGGGGCGGATACGCAGTATTTT. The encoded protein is CASSRTAGADTQYF.

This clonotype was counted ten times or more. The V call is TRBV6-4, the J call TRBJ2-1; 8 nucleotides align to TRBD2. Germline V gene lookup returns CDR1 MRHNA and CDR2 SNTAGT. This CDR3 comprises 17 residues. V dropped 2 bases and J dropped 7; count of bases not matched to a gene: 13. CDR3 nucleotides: TGTGCCAGCAGTGACGGTCTTCTAGCGGGCGGCGGGAATGAGCAGTTCTTC. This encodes CASSDGLLAGGGNEQFF.

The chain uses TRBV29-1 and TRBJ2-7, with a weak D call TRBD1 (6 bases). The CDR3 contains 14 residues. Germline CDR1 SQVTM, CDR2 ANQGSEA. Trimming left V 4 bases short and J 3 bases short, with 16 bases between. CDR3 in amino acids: CSVVLSGVVYEQYF. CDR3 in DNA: TGCAGCGTTGTCTTATCAGGGGTCGTCTACGAGCAGTACTTC.

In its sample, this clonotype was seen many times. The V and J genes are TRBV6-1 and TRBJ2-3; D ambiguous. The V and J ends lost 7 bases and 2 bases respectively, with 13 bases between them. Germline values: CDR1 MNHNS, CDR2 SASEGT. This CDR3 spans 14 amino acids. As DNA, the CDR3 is TGTGCCAGCACCTGGGAAGGGTCCACAGATACGCAGTATTTT. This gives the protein CASTWEGSTDTQYF.

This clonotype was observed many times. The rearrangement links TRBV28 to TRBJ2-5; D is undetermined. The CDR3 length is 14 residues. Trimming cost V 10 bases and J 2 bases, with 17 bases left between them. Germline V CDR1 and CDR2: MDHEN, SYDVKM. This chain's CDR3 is CATRTGRIQETQYF. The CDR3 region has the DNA TGTGCCACCAGAACCGGACGGATTCAAGAGACCCAGTACTTC.

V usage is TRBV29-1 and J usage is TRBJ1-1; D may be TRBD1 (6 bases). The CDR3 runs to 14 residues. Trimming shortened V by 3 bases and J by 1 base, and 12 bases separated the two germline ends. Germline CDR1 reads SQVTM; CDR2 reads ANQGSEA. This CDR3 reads CSVEKGVANTEAFF. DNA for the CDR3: TGCAGCGTTGAGAAGGGGGTGGCGAACACTGAAGCTTTCTTT. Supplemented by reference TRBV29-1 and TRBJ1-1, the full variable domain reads SAVISQKPSRDICQRGTSLTIQCQVDSQVTMMFWYRQQPGQSLTLIATANQGSEATYESGFVIDKFPISRPNLTFSTLTVSNMSPEDSSIYLCSVEKGVANTEAFFGQGTRLTVV.